Many counts were recorded for the clone carrying this T cell receptor (beta chain). What it binds is not known. RNA transcripts served as the template for amplifying TCR beta CDR3 regions. In the first-round RT-PCR of the TCR CDR3, the HTBI primer set was used. TCRdb ran MiXCR on the multiplex PCR reads and lists one entry per CDR3 protein. The sample shows 370,000 or so distinct CDR3 sequences, more than 15% of them seen only once. This entry belongs to a study of T cells in Graves' hyperthyroidism and ophthalmopathy. With V trimmed by 4 bases and J by 2 bases, 19 bases remained unmatched. Germline lookup yields CDR1 SEHNR and CDR2 FQNEAQ (reference sequence). The CDR3 runs to 21 residues. Study-wide results and limits: Blood also contained most expanded thyroid clonotypes above 0.001.

The clonotype comes from a woman between 18 and 29 years old with Graves' hyperthyroidism that later progressed to Graves' ophthalmopathy. The sample comprised blood. This chain uses TRBV7-9 with TRBJ2-7, with TRBD2 identical over 14 bases. This CDR3 reads CASSYPSDGLAGGRGPYEQYF. CDR3 sequence (DNA): TGTGCCAGCAGCTACCCTTCAGACGGACTAGCGGGAGGCAGAGGTCCCTACGAGCAGTACTTC. Using reference TRBV7-9 and TRBJ2-7 for the parts outside the CDR3, the full variable domain is DTGVSQNPRHKITKRGQNVTFRCDPISEHNRLYWYRQTLGQGPEFLTYFQNEAQLEKSRLLSDRFSAERPKGSFSTLEIQRTEQGDSAMYLCASSYPSDGLAGGRGPYEQYFGPGTRLTVT.